These T cell receptor beta chains were read from a single sample in a study of identical twins. MiXCR was run by TCRdb on the 5' RACE reads, yielding one entry per CDR3 protein. The sample comprises a few hundred thousand distinct CDR3 sequences, 7.5% to 10% of which are singletons, and roughly 3% rests with the top ten. These data were also reused for a study on yellow fever vaccine responses in identical twins.

Sequencing was performed on PBMCs. The receptor set was obtained from a woman aged 18 to 35 in good health. Both conserved end residues are part of each CDR3.

>TRBV7-3|TRBJ2-5|14
CASRSTGGQETQYF
>TRBV20-1|TRBJ1-6|13
CSGVEYRNSPLHF
>TRBV27|TRBJ2-5|14
CASTDPRGRETQYF
>TRBV29-1|TRBJ2-7|12
CSVELLGGEQYF
>TRBV7-6|TRBJ2-7|15
CASSLAAGSSGEQYF
>TRBV6-5|TRBJ2-1|17
CASSYPGLAGVGNEQFF
>TRBV29-1|TRBJ1-1|13
CSVGGLGNTEAFF
>TRBV20-1|TRBJ2-7|11
CSARVIDEQYF
>TRBV6-4|TRBJ2-3|16
CASSDRSGGGTDTQYF
>TRBV12-3/TRBV12-4|TRBJ1-4|17
CASSLAGRVATNEKLFF
>TRBV28|TRBJ1-2|14
CASSLQIRASGYTF
>TRBV18|TRBJ2-7|13
CASSPPLSGQQYF
>TRBV12-3/TRBV12-4|TRBJ2-7|13
CASFKRGTYEQYF
>TRBV20-1|TRBJ1-5|14
CSAKLDSKNQPQHF
>TRBV29-1|TRBJ2-1|10
CSVERGSQFF
>TRBV20-1|TRBJ2-3|13
CSATAGVTDTQYF
>TRBV24-1|TRBJ2-3|12
CATSDGPVTQYF
>TRBV12-3/TRBV12-4|TRBJ2-1|15
CASSLRLAGGNEQFF
>TRBV7-2|TRBJ2-1|16
CASSPGFGEGHYEQFF
>TRBV12-3/TRBV12-4|TRBJ1-5|12
CASSFQNQPQHF
>TRBV7-9|TRBJ2-5|13
CASSLLLQETQYF
>TRBV5-1|TRBJ2-5|14
CASSLEFAEETQYF
>TRBV7-3|TRBJ2-7|14
CASSSDPLSYEQYF
>TRBV3-1|TRBJ2-1|15
CASRHSGLGDNEQFF
>TRBV4-2|TRBJ2-3|15
CASSREEGSRDTQYF
>TRBV19|TRBJ2-1|14
CASSIDLTTGEQFF
>TRBV7-9|TRBJ2-3|15
CASSPAPSSTDTQYF